These 29 T cell receptor beta chains came from one sample sequenced in a study of spatial heterogeneity in lung cancer. Using its own MiXCR run on the 5' RACE reads, TCRdb lists one record per CDR3 protein. Altogether some 8,900 distinct CDR3 sequences are present, around 4.5% being singletons, with the ten largest covering roughly 30%. Time point reported: sample taken at primary tumor resection. This specimen consisted of PBMCs, obtained at surgery. The receptors were gathered from a male donor with early-stage non-small cell lung cancer.

This clonotype has at least ten counts. The chain couples TRBV4-3 to TRBJ2-5; D is unresolved. Trimming took off 0 bases at V and 2 bases at J, with 13 bases between the two ends. CDR3 length: 16 amino acids. The germline gives CDR1 LGHNA, CDR2 YSLEER. CDR3 loop: CASSQDWAARQETQYF. The CDR3 bases are TGCGCCAGCAGCCAAGATTGGGCGGCACGTCAAGAGACCCAGTACTTC.

This clonotype was counted ten times or more. The chain carries TRBV29-1 and TRBJ1-1; D gene unclear. The V end lost 4 bases, the J end lost 0 bases, and 9 bases lay between the germline ends. Germline CDR1 is SQVTM and CDR2 is ANQGSEA. This CDR3 has 13 residues. The CDR3 region is CSVASPMNTEAFF. In nucleotides, the CDR3 is TGCAGCGTTGCAAGTCCGATGAACACTGAAGCTTTCTTT.

In its sample, this clonotype ranks as medium-sized. This rearrangement joins TRBV29-1 to TRBJ2-2; D gene unclear. The CDR3 length is 14 residues. Germline V gene lookup returns CDR1 SQVTM and CDR2 ANQGSEA. The V end lost 5 bases, the J end lost 2 bases, and 12 bases lay between the germline ends. The CDR3 loop is CSVRGTLNTGELFF. As DNA, the CDR3 is TGCAGCGTTCGAGGTACCCTAAACACCGGGGAGCTGTTTTTT.

This clonotype came up a few times. This may be a read error, as it is one base from a much larger clone. This rearrangement joins TRBV27 to TRBJ1-1, with D uncertain. In germline, CDR1 is MNHEY, CDR2 SMNVEV (reference sequence). V lost 6 bases to trimming and J lost 8 bases, with 16 bases between them. This CDR3 comprises 13 residues. The CDR3 is CASRANPLSEAFF. CDR3 sequence (DNA): TGTGCCAGCAGAGCAAACCCCCTCTCAGAAGCTTTCTTT.

This clonotype has more than one count but fewer than ten. The V call is TRBV9, the J call TRBJ2-3; D unclear. CDR1 is SGDLS and CDR2 is YYNGEE in the germline V gene. The CDR3 sequence is 13 residues long. V dropped 2 bases and J dropped 0 bases, with 4 bases sitting between them. CDR3 coding DNA: TGTGCCAGCAGCGTGGGTAGCACAGATACGCAGTATTTT. Its protein is CASSVGSTDTQYF.

This clonotype turned up a few times. This sequence joins TRBV7-2 and TRBJ2-3, with no clear D. CDR1 and CDR2 from the germline V gene are SGHTA and FQGNSA. The CDR3 runs 13 residues. With 4 bases removed from V and 2 bases from J, the gap between germline ends came to 7 bases. The DNA for the CDR3 is TGTGCCAGCAGCTCCTTCAACACAGATACGCAGTATTTT. Translation gives CASSSFNTDTQYF.

Sample share makes this clonotype medium-sized (0.01 to 0.1%). CDR3 sequence: CASSPDTVGTQYF. The CDR3 DNA follows: TGCGCCAGCAGCCCCGACACGGTGGGGACCCAGTACTTC. The chain carries TRBV5-1 and TRBJ2-5; no reliable D call. CDR1 is SGHRS, CDR2 YFSETQ, per germline. The CDR3 extends over 13 amino acids. With 4 bases removed from V and 7 bases from J, the gap between germline ends came to 14 bases.

This clonotype was seen many times. The rearrangement joins TRBV5-1 to TRBJ2-7; D is possibly TRBD2 (5 bases). Deletions cut 3 bases from V and 7 bases from J, with 8 bases between. The length of the CDR3 is 11 residues. Germline values: CDR1 SGHRS, CDR2 YFSETQ. CDR3 nucleotides: TGCGCCAGCAGCTCGGAGGAAGAGCAGTACTTC. It yields the protein CASSSEEEQYF.

This clonotype was found many times. V and J are TRBV28 and TRBJ1-2; 10 bases match TRBD1. Germline loops: CDR1 MDHEN, CDR2 SYDVKM. The J segment lost 3 bases and the V segment lost 7 bases, leaving 5 bases of the junction unmatched. The CDR3 is made up of 14 amino acids. The DNA for the CDR3 is TGTGCCAGCACTCCGGGACAGGGGTACTATGGCTACACCTTC. Translating gives CASTPGQGYYGYTF.

Sample share makes this clonotype medium-sized. The genes are TRBV6-2 or TRBV6-3 and TRBJ1-5; 8 bases fit TRBD1. Germline CDR1 is MNHEY and CDR2 is SVGEGT. This CDR3 contains 13 residues. J was trimmed by 7 bases and V by 5 bases; bases with no gene match: 4. The CDR3 is CASSGQGKQPQHF. In DNA, the CDR3 is TGTGCCAGCAGTGGACAGGGAAAGCAGCCCCAGCATTTT.

This clonotype was seen ten or more times. V usage is TRBV19 and J usage is TRBJ2-2; possibly TRBD1 for D (5 bases). The CDR3 is 14 amino acids. Germline loops: CDR1 LNHDA, CDR2 SQIVND (reference sequence). Trimming cost V 6 bases and J 4 bases, with 12 bases left between them. The CDR3 region has the DNA TGTGCCAGTAGATCAAAGGGGCGCACCGGGGAGCTGTTTTTT. It encodes CASRSKGRTGELFF.

The chain combines TRBV7-2 with TRBJ2-3; the D is unclear. The germline gives CDR1 SGHTA, CDR2 FQGNSA. CDR3 length: 13 amino acids. V was cut by 3 bases and J by 0 bases, with 4 bases left in between. CDR3 nucleotides: TGTGCCAGCAGCTTCAGCAGCACAGATACGCAGTATTTT. Protein sequence: CASSFSSTDTQYF.

This clonotype was seen many times. The rearrangement uses TRBV30 and TRBJ2-7, with D hard to call. The germline V gene has CDR1 GTSNPN and CDR2 SVGIG (reference sequence). The CDR3 has 14 amino acids. V dropped 5 bases and J dropped 0 bases, with 14 bases sitting between them. The CDR3: CAWSRLWSSYEQYF. In DNA form, the CDR3 reads TGTGCCTGGTCTCGACTGTGGAGCTCCTACGAGCAGTACTTC.

This clonotype is medium-sized (0.01 to 0.1%) in the sample. The V and J genes are TRBV7-9 and TRBJ2-2, with TRBD1 identical over 9 bases. V shed 5 bases and J 4 bases; nucleotides not matched to a gene: 5. CDR3 size: 15 residues. CDR1 SEHNR and CDR2 FQNEAQ come from the germline V gene (reference sequence). In DNA form, the CDR3 reads TGTGCCAGCAGCCGAGGGACAGGGACCACCGGGGAGCTGTTTTTT. This encodes CASSRGTGTTGELFF. The full variable domain, its missing parts supplied by reference TRBV7-9 and TRBJ2-2, is DTGVSQNPRHKITKRGQNVTFRCDPISEHNRLYWYRQTLGQGPEFLTYFQNEAQLEKSRLLSDRFSAERPKGSFSTLEIQRTEQGDSAMYLCASSRGTGTTGELFFGEGSRLTVL.

This clonotype was seen ten or more times. The chain joins TRBV7-2 to TRBJ2-2, with D hard to call. Trimming took off 0 bases at V and 5 bases at J, with 7 bases between the two ends. CDR1 and CDR2 (germline): SGHTA, FQGNSA. The CDR3 length is 14 residues. In nucleotides, the CDR3 is TGTGCCAGCAGCTTAGCGTATGGAACCGGGGAGCTGTTTTTT. Its protein is CASSLAYGTGELFF.

This clonotype was seen repeatedly, ten times or more. This chain links TRBV4-3 with TRBJ2-1; D is undetermined. The ends were cut back, 0 bases at V and 6 bases at J, with 15 bases in the middle. CDR3 length equals 16 residues. Germline V gene sequence: CDR1 LGHNA, CDR2 YSLEER. For the CDR3, the DNA is TGCGCCAGCAGCCAAGATTTAGGAGTCCTTTCCAATGAGCAGTTCTTC. It specifies CASSQDLGVLSNEQFF.

This clonotype is medium-sized. The chain recombines TRBV7-6 with TRBJ2-2; no clear D gene. The V end lost 2 bases, the J end lost 7 bases, and 5 bases lay between the germline ends. Germline CDR1 SGHVS, CDR2 FNYEAQ. This CDR3 region has 12 residues. CDR3 DNA: TGTGCCAGCAGCTTATCGTTCGGGGAGCTGTTTTTT. Translating gives CASSLSFGELFF.

This clonotype was picked up many times. The rearrangement joins TRBV6-2 or TRBV6-3 to TRBJ2-1, with TRBD2 matching 8 bases. CDR1 and CDR2 from the germline V gene are MNHEY and SVGEGT. This CDR3 region has 15 residues. With 6 bases clipped from V and 4 bases from J, the junction kept 8 bases outside the gene matches. The CDR3 spells CASRKIAGTYNEQFF. The CDR3 coding sequence is TGTGCCAGCAGAAAAATAGCGGGAACATACAATGAGCAGTTCTTC.

This clonotype was found many times. The rearrangement links TRBV5-1 to TRBJ2-3, with TRBD2 matching 12 bases. V was clipped by 1 base and J by 2 bases; unmatched bases: 5. Per germline, CDR1 SGHRS and CDR2 YFSETQ. The CDR3 sequence is 17 residues long. The CDR3 is CASSLRLAGAFTDTQYF. DNA for the CDR3: TGCGCCAGCAGCTTGCGACTAGCGGGGGCCTTCACAGATACGCAGTATTTT.

This CDR3 is CASSEFETGGHLRETQYF. CDR3 nucleotide sequence: TGTGCCAGCAGTGAATTCGAGACGGGGGGCCATCTCCGGGAGACCCAGTACTTC. The J gene is TRBJ2-5, the V gene TRBV6-1; the D gene is possibly TRBD2 (7 bases). There are 18 residues in the CDR3. The V end was cut by 2 bases, the J end by 5 bases, with 24 bases between. Germline CDR1 MNHNS, CDR2 SASEGT.

Relative to its sample, this clonotype is medium-sized (0.01 to 0.1%). As DNA, the CDR3 is TGTGCCAGCAGTTACACCTCCGGGACTAGCAAGGGCGAGCAGTACTTC. It is translated as CASSYTSGTSKGEQYF. The rearrangement links TRBV6-5 to TRBJ2-7, with TRBD2 matching over 9 bases. Germline V CDR1 and CDR2: MNHEY, SVGAGI. The CDR3 is made up of 16 amino acids. Trimming at V came to 2 bases and at J to 6 bases, leaving 11 bases not matched to a gene.

The sample holds many counts of this clonotype. This chain uses TRBV2 with TRBJ1-5; D remains unclear. The CDR3 sequence is 20 residues long. The V gene's germline CDR1 is SNHLY and CDR2 FYNNEI. Trimming removed 0 bases from V and 0 bases from J, with 21 bases in between. CDR3 amino acids: CASSEALLWLRKNSNQPQHF. CDR3 coding DNA: TGTGCCAGCAGTGAAGCGCTTCTTTGGCTGAGGAAGAATAGCAATCAGCCCCAGCATTTT. The variable domain in full, completed from reference TRBV2 and TRBJ1-5, reads EPEVTQTPSHQVTQMGQEVILRCVPISNHLYFYWYRQILGQKVEFLVSFYNNEISEKSEIFDDQFSVERPDGSNFTLKIRSTKLEDSAMYFCASSEALLWLRKNSNQPQHFGDGTRLSIL.

Ten or more counts support this clonotype. V usage is TRBV5-1 and J usage is TRBJ1-1, with TRBD1 as a possible D gene (6 bases). V lost 4 bases to trimming and J lost 1 base, with 8 bases between them. Germline V gene data show CDR1 as SGHRS and CDR2 as YFSETQ. CDR3 length equals 13 residues. The CDR3 bases are TGCGCCAGCAGCCCGACAGGGAACACTGAAGCTTTCTTT. Translating it yields CASSPTGNTEAFF.

This clonotype came up many times. The CDR3 sequence is CASSQGQGNEKLFF. For the CDR3, the DNA is TGCGCCAGCAGCCAGGGACAGGGGAATGAAAAACTGTTTTTT. This chain uses TRBV4-3 with TRBJ1-4, with 10 bases that match TRBD1. There are 14 residues in the CDR3. J was trimmed by 5 bases and V by 3 bases; bases with no gene match: 0. Germline CDR1 and CDR2: LGHNA and YSLEER.

Many counts were recorded for this clonotype. V and J are TRBV24-1 and TRBJ1-2, with a tentative D call TRBD1 (5 bases). Trimming pared 4 bases from V and 2 bases from J, leaving 22 bases between. Germline CDR1 KGHDR, CDR2 SFDVKD. The CDR3 runs 18 residues. The CDR3 here is CATSDYTILRQKNYGYTF. In DNA, the CDR3 is TGTGCCACCAGTGACTATACCATTTTGAGACAGAAAAACTATGGCTACACCTTC.

This clonotype was counted many times. This sequence joins TRBV27 and TRBJ2-2, with D tentatively TRBD1 (5 bases). The germline CDR1 and CDR2 sequences are MNHEY and SMNVEV (reference sequence). The CDR3 extends over 13 amino acids. Trimming took 2 bases from V and 7 from J, leaving 8 bases between them. CDR3 nucleotides: TGTGCCAGCAGTTTAGGGGCGATCGGGGAGCTGTTTTTT. Its translation is CASSLGAIGELFF.

This clonotype was seen repeatedly, ten times or more. The V call is TRBV5-1, the J call TRBJ2-2; no clear D gene. V lost 4 bases, J lost 5 bases, and 15 bases lay in between. The CDR3 has 15 amino acids. Looked up from germline, CDR1 is SGHRS and CDR2 is YFSETQ. The CDR3 sequence: CASSPLGNPTGELFF. The CDR3 DNA reads TGCGCCAGCAGCCCTCTCGGTAACCCAACCGGGGAGCTGTTTTTT.

In this sample, this clonotype is medium-sized. This chain's CDR3 is CSAGLKKETQYF. CDR3 nucleotides: TGCAGTGCCGGACTAAAGAAAGAGACCCAGTACTTC. This sequence joins TRBV20-1 and TRBJ2-5; D might be TRBD2 (6 bases). Trimming cost V 6 bases and J 3 bases, with 11 bases left between them. The CDR3 loop spans 12 amino acids. Germline CDR1 DFQATT, CDR2 SNEGSKA (reference sequence).

This clonotype was seen many times. The chain uses TRBV2 and TRBJ1-1; 9 bases agree with TRBD1. CDR3 length: 15 amino acids. Germline loops: CDR1 SNHLY, CDR2 FYNNEI. With V trimmed by 5 bases and J by 0 bases, 4 bases remained unmatched. Here the CDR3 reads CASSLRQGVNTEAFF. DNA of the CDR3: TGTGCCAGCAGTCTCCGACAGGGGGTGAACACTGAAGCTTTCTTT.